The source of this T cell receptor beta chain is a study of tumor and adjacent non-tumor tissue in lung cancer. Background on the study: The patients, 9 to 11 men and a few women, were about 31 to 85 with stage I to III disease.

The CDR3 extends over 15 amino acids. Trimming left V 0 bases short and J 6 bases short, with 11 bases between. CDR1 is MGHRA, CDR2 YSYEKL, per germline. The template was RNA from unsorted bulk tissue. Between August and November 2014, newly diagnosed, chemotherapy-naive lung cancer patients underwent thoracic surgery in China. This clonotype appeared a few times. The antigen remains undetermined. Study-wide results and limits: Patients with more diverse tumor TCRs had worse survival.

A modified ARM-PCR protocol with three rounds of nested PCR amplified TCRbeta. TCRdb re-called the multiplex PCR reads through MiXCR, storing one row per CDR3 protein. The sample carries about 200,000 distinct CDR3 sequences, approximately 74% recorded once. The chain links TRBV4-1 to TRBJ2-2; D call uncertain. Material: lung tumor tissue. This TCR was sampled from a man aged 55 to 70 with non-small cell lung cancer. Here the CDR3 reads CASSQEGRGAGELFF. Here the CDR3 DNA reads TGCGCCAGCAGCCAAGAAGGCAGAGGTGCCGGGGAGCTGTTTTTT.